The rows below give T cell receptor beta chains drawn from one sample of a study of T cells after yellow fever vaccination. MiXCR was run by TCRdb on the 5' RACE reads, yielding one entry per CDR3 protein. In the table there are some 320,000 distinct CDR3 sequences, around 8.6% of which are singletons. Here the sequenced sample was CD4+ T cells sorted from PBMCs, taken 5 days after the yellow fever booster vaccination. The receptors were sampled from a man between 18 and 35 years old who received the YFV17D yellow fever vaccine. Each CDR3 is given with its conserved first and last residue. A D gene is named only where the DNA matches it firmly. Where a row states a size, it is once, few, many or the class of an expanded clone; other rows omit it.

D | J | V | size | DNA | CDR3
TRBD2 | TRBJ2-1 | TRBV4-2 | many | TGTGCCAGCAGCCAAGGAGCGGGGGGGCTTGATGAGCAGTTCTTC | CASSQGAGGLDEQFF
TRBD2 | TRBJ2-1 | TRBV20-1 | NA | TGCAGTGCTCTTTCTAGCGGGGGGTGGAATGAGCAGTTCTTC | CSALSSGGWNEQFF
NA | TRBJ1-1 | TRBV20-1 | few | TGCAGTGCTCCATGGGGGGGGGGCACTGAAGCTTTCTTT | CSAPWGGGTEAFF
NA | TRBJ2-5 | TRBV14 | many | TGTGCCAGCAGCCAACCAGGGACTGCTAAAGAGACCCAGTACTTC | CASSQPGTAKETQYF
TRBD1 | TRBJ2-2 | TRBV6-5 | few | TGTGCCAGCAGTCATGGGACAGCCAGGGGACCCGGGGAGCTGTTTTTT | CASSHGTARGPGELFF
NA | TRBJ1-1 | TRBV20-1 | few | TGCAGTGCACTCCGGCAGGCCGGGACTGAAGCTTTCTTT | CSALRQAGTEAFF
NA | TRBJ2-3 | TRBV9 | many | TGTGCCAGCAGCGCGCCTTCCTCTGGGACTAGCACAGATACGCAGTATTTT | CASSAPSSGTSTDTQYF
TRBD1 | TRBJ2-1 | TRBV6-1 | NA | TGTGCCAGCAGTCCCGGGACAGGGACTCAGTTTTGGTTCAATGAGCAGTTCTTC | CASSPGTGTQFWFNEQFF
NA | TRBJ1-5 | TRBV6-5 | few | TGTGCCAGCAGTTACTCGGGGGACCTCAATCAGCCCCAGCATTTT | CASSYSGDLNQPQHF
NA | TRBJ2-1 | TRBV28 | few | TGTGCCAGCAATCGAGGCTTCGGGTACAATGAGCAGTTCTTC | CASNRGFGYNEQFF
NA | TRBJ1-4 | TRBV4-1 | NA | TGCGCCAGCAGCCAAGATAATCGGGGGGCGACTAATGAAAAACTGTTTTTT | CASSQDNRGATNEKLFF
NA | TRBJ2-4 | TRBV7-2 | NA | TGTGCCACTAAAATTGGGGTGGGAAACATTCAGTACTTC | CATKIGVGNIQYF
NA | TRBJ1-3 | TRBV5-1 | many | TGCGCCAGCAGCTTGGAGGGGAACTCTGGAAACACCATATATTTT | CASSLEGNSGNTIYF
NA | TRBJ2-7 | TRBV7-9 | many | TGTGCCAGCAGCCAACCCGTGGGCGAGCAGTACTTC | CASSQPVGEQYF
NA | TRBJ1-5 | TRBV19 | many | TGTGCCAGTAGCCTAAATAATCAGCCCCAGCATTTT | CASSLNNQPQHF
NA | TRBJ1-1 | TRBV5-1 | few | TGCGCCAGCAGGCCCGGACGCCCGAACACTGAAGCTTTCTTT | CASRPGRPNTEAFF
NA | TRBJ1-5 | TRBV10-2 | NA | TGCGCCAGCAGTGAGCCGGGAACTCAACAGCCCCAGCATTTT | CASSEPGTQQPQHF
NA | TRBJ1-5 | TRBV24-1 | few | TGTGCCACCAGTGAGTCTCGAGGACAGAATCAGCCCCAGCATTTT | CATSESRGQNQPQHF
NA | TRBJ1-5 | TRBV3-1 | NA | TGTGCCAGCAGCACGGGGGGGGCAGGTCAGCCCCAGCATTTT | CASSTGGAGQPQHF
TRBD1 | TRBJ2-7 | TRBV20-1 | NA | TGCAGTGCTAGCGACAGGGGATACGAGCAGTACTTC | CSASDRGYEQYF
NA | TRBJ2-3 | TRBV24-1 | many | TGTGCCACCAGTGATTTGAGTGGGGATACGCAGTATTTT | CATSDLSGDTQYF
NA | TRBJ1-1 | TRBV20-1 | few | TGCAGTGCTAGAGATTTTGGGGGCTCCACTGAAGCTTTCTTT | CSARDFGGSTEAFF
TRBD1 | TRBJ1-6 | TRBV5-5 | few | TGTGCCAGCGGGACAGGTGATTCACCCCTCCACTTT | CASGTGDSPLHF